This is a list of T cell receptor beta chains from one sample in a study of blood T cells in healthy people across ages. TCRdb reprocessed the 5' RACE reads with MiXCR, giving one entry per CDR3 protein. The sample holds about 1,400,000 distinct CDR3 sequences, almost 60% seen once. Sequenced input: blood. The receptors stem from a man aged 18 to 30 in good health. The CDR3 runs from the conserved cysteine through the conserved F or W. The order of the fields is V gene, CDR3 protein.

TRBV29-1 | CSVGGRLNTEAFF
TRBV20-1 | CSAPLAGGPYEQYF
TRBV29-1 | CSVKSTGTNTEAFF
TRBV5-1 | CASSLEQAGTDTQYF
TRBV30 | CALERAPYEQYF
TRBV15 | CATSRDKGNYGYTF
TRBV10-2 | CASSETASYNEQFF
TRBV7-2 | CASSRRVYEQYF
TRBV13 | CASGSNLSPLHF
TRBV4-2 | CASSQPPAASGDADTQYF
TRBV30 | CAWIFSGQSRYGYTF
TRBV20-1 | CSATVLVWASGQETQYF
TRBV25-1 | CASARFGSAGEQYF
TRBV14 | CASSQGILSGANVLTF
TRBV11-2 | CASSQTTGIHFQYF
TRBV20-1 | CSARGEAGGPRTQYF
TRBV6-6 | CASTNTGTTYTEAFF
TRBV6-2/TRBV6-3 | CASKHPSSYNEQFF
TRBV20-1 | CSRNGTSVTYEQYF
TRBV12-3/TRBV12-4 | CASSLGGPLQETQYF
TRBV29-1 | CSVLETGSTGELFF
TRBV12-3/TRBV12-4 | CASSLVEGPYNEQFF
TRBV19 | CASSISVTGYYEQYF